Below are 23 T cell receptor beta chains sequenced from a single sample in a study of OX40 agonist ivuxolimab in advanced cancers. Assay: immunoSEQ multiplex PCR; the TCRdb copy retains only in-frame clones and omits some. This sample has 44,000 or so clones, with roughly 88% found just once. Sequencing used CD4+ or CD8+ T cells sorted from blood, obtained in a trial of the OX40 agonist ivuxolimab. Receptors were obtained from an adult with an advanced solid tumor such as melanoma, head and neck, liver or kidney cancer.

J is TRBJ1-1 and V is TRBV30; a weak D match, TRBD1 (6 bases). Trimming left V 4 bases short and J 5 bases short, with 11 bases between. CDR1 and CDR2 from the germline V gene are GTSNPN and SVGIG (reference sequence). This CDR3 contains 12 residues. For the CDR3, the DNA is TGTGCCTGGACAGGGGAGGGAACTGAAGCTTTCTTT. Amino acid sequence: CAWTGEGTEAFF.

The chain links TRBV2 to TRBJ2-7; D remains ambiguous. The length of the CDR3 is 15 residues. CDR1 is SNHLY, CDR2 FYNNEI, per germline. Trimming pared 1 base from V and 0 bases from J, leaving 10 bases between. The CDR3 region is CASSEVLQSSYEQYF. CDR3 DNA sequence: TGTGCCAGCAGTGAAGTCCTTCAGAGCTCCTACGAGCAGTACTTC.

This sequence joins TRBV19 and TRBJ2-1, with TRBD1 matching 9 bases. This CDR3 has 14 residues. The junction had 4 bases not matched to a gene; V was cut back by 7 bases and J by 3 bases. Germline CDR1 is LNHDA and CDR2 is SQIVND (reference sequence). The CDR3 region has the DNA TGTGCCAGTACCGGGACAGGGAGCTACAATGAGCAGTTCTTC. It is translated as CASTGTGSYNEQFF.

J is TRBJ1-3 and V is TRBV4-1, with 8 bases aligning to TRBD1. Germline lookup yields CDR1 MGHRA and CDR2 YSYEKL. J was trimmed by 0 bases and V by 1 base; bases with no gene match: 8. The CDR3 extends over 18 amino acids. For the CDR3, the DNA is TGCGCCAGCAGCCAAGTTCCGAGACAGGGGTTCTCTGGAAACACCATATATTTT. It specifies CASSQVPRQGFSGNTIYF.

This clone occurred once. V gene TRBV30 combines with J gene TRBJ1-3; D is ambiguous. The CDR3 is made up of 14 amino acids. Germline CDR1 GTSNPN, CDR2 SVGIG (reference sequence). The V and J ends lost 4 bases and 2 bases respectively, with 12 bases between them. The CDR3 nucleotides read TGTGCCTGGACGGCAATCCTACCTGGAAACACCATATATTTT. Protein sequence: CAWTAILPGNTIYF.

This clone was counted a few times. V usage is TRBV7-9 and J usage is TRBJ2-5; D is uncertain. Germline V CDR1 and CDR2: SEHNR, FQNEAQ (reference sequence). The ends were cut back, 8 bases at V and 0 bases at J, with 13 bases in the middle. The CDR3 loop spans 14 amino acids. The CDR3 coding sequence is TGTGCCAGCGGACCAGAGTTGTACCAAGAGACCCAGTACTTC. Its translation is CASGPELYQETQYF.

The rearrangement links TRBV9 to TRBJ2-5, with TRBD1 identical over 7 bases. The germline V gene encodes CDR1 SGDLS and CDR2 YYNGEE. There are 14 residues in the CDR3. Trimming removed 3 bases from V and 4 bases from J; junction bases left unmatched: 6. The CDR3 DNA is TGTGCCAGCAGCGAATCCGGGACAGCAGAGACCCAGTACTTC. It codes for CASSESGTAETQYF. The variable domain in full, completed from reference TRBV9 and TRBJ2-5, reads DSGVTQTPKHLITATGQRVTLRCSPRSGDLSVYWYQQSLDQGLQFLIQYYNGEERAKGNILERFSAQQFPDLHSELNLSSLELGDSALYFCASSESGTAETQYFGPGTRLLVL.

The gene calls are TRBV5-6 and TRBJ2-4, with no clear D. This CDR3 contains 15 residues. Germline V gene data show CDR1 as SGHDT and CDR2 as YYEEEE. The germline V and J ends were trimmed by 4 bases and 5 bases, with 16 bases remaining between them. CDR3 protein: CASSTQWPTENIQYF. The CDR3 nucleotides are TGTGCCAGCAGCACCCAGTGGCCCACCGAAAACATTCAGTACTTC.

The chain links TRBV9 to TRBJ2-1; 13 nucleotides agree with TRBD2. There are 19 residues in the CDR3. CDR1 is SGDLS, CDR2 YYNGEE, per germline. J was trimmed by 5 bases and V by 2 bases; bases with no gene match: 13. The CDR3 here is CASSVAGTSGARPNNEQFF. For the CDR3, the DNA is TGTGCCAGCAGCGTGGCTGGGACTAGCGGGGCCCGCCCAAACAATGAGCAGTTCTTC.

A word on this clone: Within the sample, other DNA sequences also encode this same CDR3. The gene calls are TRBV19 and TRBJ1-1, with D hard to call. Germline V gene data show CDR1 as LNHDA and CDR2 as SQIVND (reference sequence). V gave up 5 bases and J gave up 1 base, with 8 bases separating them. The CDR3 has 13 amino acids. For the CDR3, the DNA is TGTGCCAGTAGTCTCGGAGAGAACACTGAAGCTTTCTTT. This translates into CASSLGENTEAFF.

The chain joins TRBV5-6 to TRBJ2-7, with D possibly matching TRBD2 (6 bases). V shed 2 bases and J shed 8 bases, with 17 bases lying between them. Germline lookup yields CDR1 SGHDT and CDR2 YYEEEE. The CDR3 contains 14 residues. The CDR3, as DNA: TGTGCCAGCAGCTTACAAGGGGTAGCGGCCAAGCAGTACTTC. Translating gives CASSLQGVAAKQYF.

CDR3 region: CASSLAPFRSGGSSYEQYF. CDR3 nucleotide sequence: TGTGCCAGCAGCTTAGCCCCTTTTCGGTCTGGCGGGAGCTCCTACGAGCAGTACTTC. The chain links TRBV11-2 to TRBJ2-7, with TRBD2 matching 7 bases. The CDR3 length is 19 residues. V lost 1 base to trimming and J lost 0 bases; unmatched junction nucleotides: 15. Germline V gene data show CDR1 as SGHAT and CDR2 as FQNNGV.

The V call is TRBV7-2, the J call TRBJ1-2; TRBD1 matches 7 bases. V was pared by 5 bases and J by 2 bases, with 5 bases of the junction left unmatched. This CDR3 is built from 14 residues. Germline V CDR1 and CDR2: SGHTA, FQGNSA. In DNA form, the CDR3 reads TGTGCCAGCAGCCAAAGGGACAGAAACTATGGCTACACCTTC. Amino acids: CASSQRDRNYGYTF.

The V and J genes are TRBV27 and TRBJ1-3; D not resolved. The ends were cut back, 4 bases at V and 1 base at J, with 14 bases in the middle. The CDR3 runs to 16 residues. CDR1 and CDR2 (germline): MNHEY, SMNVEV (reference sequence). The CDR3 here is CASSSGGVGSGNTIYF. CDR3 coding DNA: TGTGCCAGCAGTTCCGGAGGAGTTGGGTCTGGAAACACCATATATTTT.

The CDR3 loop is CASRHRGEIPGELFF. As DNA, the CDR3 is TGTGCCAGTAGGCACAGGGGGGAGATTCCCGGGGAGCTGTTTTTT. The chain employs TRBV19 and TRBJ2-2; TRBD1 aligns across 8 bases. There are 15 residues in the CDR3. Looked up from germline, CDR1 is LNHDA and CDR2 is SQIVND (reference sequence). J was trimmed by 6 bases and V by 6 bases; bases with no gene match: 9.

The J gene is TRBJ1-5, the V gene TRBV28, with a tentative D call TRBD1 (6 bases). CDR3 size: 15 residues. The ends were cut back, 6 bases at V and 3 bases at J, with 15 bases in the middle. Per germline, CDR1 MDHEN and CDR2 SYDVKM. Here the CDR3 reads CASRARDIPNQPQHF. The CDR3 nucleotides read TGTGCCAGCAGGGCCCGGGACATCCCCAATCAGCCCCAGCATTTT.

This chain connects TRBV4-2 to TRBJ2-2; 7 bases agree with TRBD2. V lost 0 bases and J lost 4; bases outside the gene matches: 8. This CDR3 has 17 residues. Germline CDR1 LGHNA, CDR2 YNFKEQ. The CDR3 DNA follows: TGTGCCAGCAGCCAAGATCCGGGACTACCTACCACCGGGGAGCTGTTTTTT. Amino acids: CASSQDPGLPTTGELFF.

J is TRBJ1-3 and V is TRBV6-5; the D is unclear. The CDR3 is made up of 15 amino acids. Trimming took 2 bases from V and 1 from J, leaving 9 bases between them. The V gene's germline CDR1 is MNHEY and CDR2 SVGAGI. For the CDR3, the DNA is TGTGCCAGCAGTTACGGGAGGAAATCTGGAAACACCATATATTTT. Its translation is CASSYGRKSGNTIYF.

The rearrangement uses TRBV6-6 and TRBJ1-2, with 12 bases fitting TRBD1. This CDR3 is built from 16 residues. V lost 3 bases to trimming and J lost 7 bases; unmatched junction nucleotides: 9. CDR1 MNHNY and CDR2 SVGAGI come from the germline V gene (reference sequence). CDR3 coding DNA: TGTGCCAGCAGTTATTCCCCGGGACAGGGGGCCGGTGGCTACACCTTC. Translation: CASSYSPGQGAGGYTF.

The CDR3: CASSGQAKNIQYF. In DNA form, the CDR3 reads TGCGCCAGCAGTGGACAGGCCAAAAACATTCAGTACTTC. The V and J genes are TRBV10-1 and TRBJ2-4, with a possible D match to TRBD1 (5 bases). Per the germline V gene, CDR1 is WNHNN and CDR2 is SYGVQD (reference sequence). This CDR3 region has 13 residues. With 4 bases removed from V and 1 base from J, the gap between germline ends came to 5 bases.

The chain has TRBV29-1 and TRBJ2-2; 11 bases map to TRBD1. The V gene end was trimmed by 6 bases and the J gene end by 3 bases; junction bases not matched to a gene: 9. From germline, CDR1 is SQVTM and CDR2 ANQGSEA. The CDR3 extends over 16 amino acids. CDR3 coding DNA: TGCAGCGTGACTGGGACAGGGGGTTTCCACACCGGGGAGCTGTTTTTT. Translating gives CSVTGTGGFHTGELFF.

The genes are TRBV21-1 and TRBJ2-2. TRBV21-1 is recorded as a pseudogene. CDR3 size: 15 residues. DNA of the CDR3: TGTGCCAGCAGCAAATGGCCCGGTTCTGACGGGGAGCTGTTTTTT. It codes for CASSKWPGSDGELFF.

The genes are TRBV6-1 and TRBJ1-2; D might be TRBD1 (5 bases). This CDR3 comprises 14 residues. CDR1 and CDR2 from the germline V gene are MNHNS and SASEGT. V gave up 3 bases and J gave up 3 bases, with 11 bases separating them. As DNA, the CDR3 is TGTGCCAGCAGTGATTGGGGCCCCCACTATGGCTACACCTTC. Translated, it gives CASSDWGPHYGYTF.